Listed below are T cell receptor beta chains from one sample, sequenced in a study of control samples from healthy donors and cancer patients. Libraries were prepared by immunoSEQ multiplex PCR; TCRdb keeps only in-frame clonotypes and omits some of them. This table holds 95,000 to 150,000 clones, roughly 90% found once. The specimen was blood. The origin of the receptors is a man between 18 and 29 years old in good health. CDR3s include the opening cysteine and the closing phenylalanine or tryptophan. Fields, in order: D gene, V gene, J gene, CDR3 protein. The D gene is left open where the match is weak.

.	TRBV4-2	TRBJ1-1	CASSQWQGAENTEAFF
TRBD2	TRBV6-5	TRBJ2-3	CASSYQTSGTDTQYF
TRBD2	TRBV28	TRBJ2-5	CASSPHPPGLAEKETQYF
.	TRBV6-5	TRBJ2-5	CASKLPVLSEETQYF
.	TRBV18	TRBJ1-1	CASSGRGTDTEAFF
.	TRBV7-2	TRBJ1-1	CASSLGFGHRLMNTEAFF
.	TRBV3-1/TRBV3-2	TRBJ1-5	CASSQAQGGSNQPQHF
.	TRBV15	TRBJ1-5	CATSRGTGGQPQHF
.	TRBV5-6	TRBJ1-1	CASSLVGDLNTEAFF
TRBD2	TRBV10-3	TRBJ2-1	CAISESTSGTYNEQFF
.	TRBV2	TRBJ2-5	CASSGRLGETQYF
.	TRBV11-2	TRBJ2-5	CASSPTDSGKTQYF
.	TRBV7-3	TRBJ2-1	CASSLDGSESDEQFF
TRBD1	TRBV7-9	TRBJ1-2	CASSVQGARGYTF
TRBD1	TRBV9	TRBJ1-1	CASSEGDRGGTEAFF
.	TRBV2	TRBJ1-5	CASSTGTRIEPQHF
.	TRBV24-1	TRBJ1-2	CATAQGDNYGYTF
.	TRBV9	TRBJ1-1	CASSGLRDGAFF
TRBD1	TRBV4-1	TRBJ2-7	CASSLRDRTYEQYF
TRBD2	TRBV18	TRBJ2-1	CASSPWTSGKNEQFF
.	TRBV30	TRBJ2-7	CACNEQYF
TRBD1	TRBV25-1	TRBJ1-6	CASSERQGAPPLHF
TRBD2	TRBV5-1	TRBJ2-5	CASSLPTSGRWETQYF
TRBD2	TRBV19	TRBJ2-7	CASSILAGRNYEQYF
TRBD1	TRBV3-1/TRBV3-2	TRBJ1-2	CASSAWDRGHPAF
.	TRBV6-2/TRBV6-3	TRBJ2-7	CASSRGGEQYF
.	TRBV9	TRBJ2-5	CASSVGGGKETQYF
.	TRBV30	TRBJ1-6	CAWSGSVYNSPLHF
.	TRBV28	TRBJ2-7	CASSPGGQTYEQYF
.	TRBV7-2	TRBJ1-4	CASSLERGYGEKLFF
TRBD1	TRBV2	TRBJ1-2	CASNHGQGNGYTF
TRBD1	TRBV11-1	TRBJ1-1	CASSQPTGGRTEAFF
.	TRBV2	TRBJ1-1	CASSSGFTEAFF
.	TRBV6-5	TRBJ1-6	CASSWVGVYNSPLHF
TRBD1	TRBV4-3	TRBJ1-1	CASSQETGKNTEAFF
.	TRBV4-3	TRBJ2-1	CASSQSIRGLEYNEQFF
.	TRBV10-3	TRBJ2-7	CATRDYYEQYF
TRBD1	TRBV27	TRBJ2-7	CASSLIPYSGQVENEQYF
TRBD2	TRBV6-4	TRBJ2-3	CASSGLAGADTQYF
TRBD1	TRBV7-9	TRBJ2-6	CASSLALRGHGANVLTF
.	TRBV29-1	TRBJ1-2	CSVEDVDGPIF
TRBD2	TRBV6-5	TRBJ2-1	CATTPGLASTEQFF
TRBD2	TRBV10-1	TRBJ2-3	CASSESSGRRGDTQYF
TRBD1	TRBV10-3	TRBJ1-1	CALQTGVNTEAFF
.	TRBV30	TRBJ1-3	CAWSALGGSGNTIYF